This T cell receptor (beta chain) was sequenced during a study of blood T cells in healthy people across ages. Findings of the study overall: More naive CD4+ cells and higher diversity marked long-lived donors relative to aged donors. Roughly linear declines in TCR beta diversity per million T cells occurred with age.

Alongside a J-beta primer mix, a sample-barcoded 5' primer served in a second PCR lasting roughly 6 to 11 cycles. TCRdb passed the 5' RACE reads through MiXCR, listing each CDR3 protein once. The sample lists over 1,500,000 distinct CDR3 sequences; 40% to 55% were seen once. Of note for this clonotype: Its antigen remains unidentified.

Isolation of PBMCs gave at least 6 million cells per sample. The CDR3 totals 17 residues. Losses at the gene ends were 6 bases for V and 10 bases for J; bases not matched to a gene: 19. Germline V lookup: CDR1 DFQATT, CDR2 SNEGSKA (reference sequence). Sequenced: blood. The chain links TRBV20-1 to TRBJ1-6; 9 positions match TRBD1. This receptor was identified in a woman in her thirties or forties in good health. The CDR3 DNA reads TGCAGTGCCCAATCTCCGGGACAGGGAAACGGGCACTCACCCCTCCACTTT. Residues: CSAQSPGQGNGHSPLHF.